The following is a T cell receptor (beta chain) sequence with its context. Its specificity is not known. The data belong to a study of PD-L1 blockade in urothelial cancer. Study-level background: When patients started atezolizumab in the mid-2010s, it was given at 1,200 mg intravenously every 3 weeks. Study-wide findings and caveats: Expansion of tumor-associated blood clones at 3 weeks was greater in durable-benefit patients.

The method was immunoSEQ multiplex PCR; TCRdb's version includes in-frame clones alone and lacks a portion of them. The top ten hold about 16% of the sample, which has some 22,000 clones, nearly 90% seen once. In germline, CDR1 is SGHAT, CDR2 FQNNGV. Trimming removed 5 bases at V and 5 bases at J, with 7 bases between. This CDR3 region has 11 residues. The material sequenced was PBMCs, taken around atezolizumab (anti-PD-L1) treatment. J is TRBJ2-7 and V is TRBV11-2; no clear D. The sequence derives from a woman aged 55-70 years with urothelial cancer. CDR3 nucleotide sequence: TGTGCCAGCAGCCCCTCGGACGAGCAGTACTTC. It codes for CASSPSDEQYF.